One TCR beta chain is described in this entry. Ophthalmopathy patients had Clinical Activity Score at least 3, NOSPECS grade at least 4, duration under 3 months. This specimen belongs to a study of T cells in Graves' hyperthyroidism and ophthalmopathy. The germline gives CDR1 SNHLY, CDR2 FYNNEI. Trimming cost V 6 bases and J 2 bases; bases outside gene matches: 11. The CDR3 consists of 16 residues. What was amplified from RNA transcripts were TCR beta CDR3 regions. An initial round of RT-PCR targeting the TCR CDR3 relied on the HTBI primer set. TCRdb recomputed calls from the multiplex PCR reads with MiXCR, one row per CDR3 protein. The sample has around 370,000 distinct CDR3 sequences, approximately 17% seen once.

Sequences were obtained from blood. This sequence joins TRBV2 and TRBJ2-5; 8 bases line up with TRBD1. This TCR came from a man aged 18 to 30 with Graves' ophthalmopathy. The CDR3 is CASSAHRDRTQETQYF. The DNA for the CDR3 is TGTGCCAGCAGCGCCCACCGGGACAGGACTCAAGAGACCCAGTACTTC.